The T cell receptor (beta chain) under discussion was sequenced for a study of cytomegalovirus exposure and HLA in healthy donors. As for the study in general: HLA-typed donors were the source of some 85 million unique TCRs, which an early data release held. General study results and limits: TCR association rates varied by HLA locus in a later analysis, with DRB1 highest and HLA-C lowest. Among the CMV-associated chains, a few were confirmed in vitro as specific for CMV antigens.

For this clone: Its antigen is unidentified.

The CDR3 runs to 14 residues. V shed 5 bases and J 8 bases; nucleotides not matched to a gene: 9. Germline V gives CDR1 SGHAT, CDR2 FQNNGV. PCR involved 60 Vbeta and 13 Jbeta primers. Clones were sequenced by immunoSEQ multiplex PCR, and TCRdb holds only the in-frame ones, with some missing. The table for this sample gives fewer than 200,000 clones. The receptor comes from a man aged 30 to 45 in good health and CMV-seronegative. The V and J genes are TRBV11-2 and TRBJ2-1; 7 nucleotides match TRBD1. The sequencing sample was made of PBMCs. CDR3 DNA sequence: TGTGCCAGCAGCCAAGACAGGGTCCAGGATGAGCAGTTCTTC. Protein: CASSQDRVQDEQFF.